This T cell receptor (beta chain) was observed in a study of control samples from healthy donors and cancer patients. Sequencing was performed with immunoSEQ multiplex PCR; in TCRdb, only in-frame clones are kept and a portion is missing. This table holds some 120,000 clones, around 94% found once. The TCR was taken from a man older than 75 with head and neck cancer. Input material: PBMCs.

This CDR3 reads CASSPGTAGYEQYF. The CDR3 bases are TGTGCCAGTAGTCCCGGGACAGCCGGCTACGAGCAGTACTTC. The J gene is TRBJ2-7, the V gene TRBV19; 7 nucleotides line up with TRBD1. V trimming: 5 bases; J trimming: 3 bases; junction bases outside the gene matches: 7. This CDR3 has 14 amino acids. Germline V CDR1 and CDR2: LNHDA, SQIVND (reference sequence).